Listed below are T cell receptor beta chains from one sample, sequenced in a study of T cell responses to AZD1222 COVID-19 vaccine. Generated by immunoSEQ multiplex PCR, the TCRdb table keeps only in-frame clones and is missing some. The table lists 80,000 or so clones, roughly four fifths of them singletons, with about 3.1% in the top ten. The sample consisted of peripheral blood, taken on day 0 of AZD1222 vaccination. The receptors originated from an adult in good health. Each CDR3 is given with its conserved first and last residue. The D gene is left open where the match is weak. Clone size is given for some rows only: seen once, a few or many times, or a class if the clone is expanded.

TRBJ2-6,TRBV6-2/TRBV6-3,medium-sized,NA,CASSYSSGANVLTF,TGTGCCAGCAGTTACAGCTCTGGGGCCAACGTCCTGACTTTC
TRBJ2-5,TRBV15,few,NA,CATSRQPYKETQYF,TGTGCCACCAGCAGACAGCCGTATAAAGAGACCCAGTACTTC
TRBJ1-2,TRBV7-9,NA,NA,CASSLGTLGELGYTF,TGTGCCAGCAGCTTAGGAACGTTGGGAGAGCTAGGCTACACCTTC
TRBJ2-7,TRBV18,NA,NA,CASSPSSQGSYEQYF,TGTGCCAGCTCACCATCTTCTCAGGGCTCCTACGAGCAGTACTTC
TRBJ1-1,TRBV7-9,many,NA,CASSLDMNTEAFF,TGTGCCAGCAGCTTAGATATGAACACTGAAGCTTTCTTT
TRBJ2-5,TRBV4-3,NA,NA,CASSQELGPPQETQYF,TGCGCCAGCAGCCAAGAGCTGGGCCCGCCCCAAGAGACCCAGTACTTC
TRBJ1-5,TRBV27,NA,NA,CASNPRTDFIGNQPQHF,TGTGCCAGCAACCCAAGGACTGATTTCATAGGCAATCAGCCCCAGCATTTT
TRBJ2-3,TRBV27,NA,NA,CASSIRRGDTQYF,TGTGCCAGCAGCATACGCAGGGGAGATACGCAGTATTTT
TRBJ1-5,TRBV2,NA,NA,CASSDRVSNQPQHF,TGTGCCAGCAGTGATAGGGTTAGCAATCAGCCCCAGCATTTT
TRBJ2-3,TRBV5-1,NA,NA,CASSLDLGLHSSDTQYF,TGCGCCAGCAGCTTGGATCTCGGGCTCCACTCCTCAGATACGCAGTATTTT
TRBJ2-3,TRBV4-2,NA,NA,CASSQDAAKSTDTQYF,TGTGCCAGCAGCCAAGATGCGGCTAAAAGCACAGATACGCAGTATTTT
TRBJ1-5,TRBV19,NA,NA,CASDGGGGYSNQPQHF,TGTGCCAGTGACGGGGGAGGCGGATATAGCAATCAGCCCCAGCATTTT
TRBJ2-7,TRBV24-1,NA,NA,CATRKGGGSYEQYF,TGTGCCACCAGAAAGGGAGGGGGCTCCTACGAGCAGTACTTC
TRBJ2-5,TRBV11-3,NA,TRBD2,CASSLGAGLAGARETQYF,TGTGCCAGCAGCTTAGGTGCCGGACTAGCGGGAGCTAGGGAGACCCAGTACTTC
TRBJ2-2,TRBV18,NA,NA,CASSLVGTPNTGELFF,TGTGCCAGCTCACTTGTCGGGACGCCGAACACCGGGGAGCTGTTTTTT
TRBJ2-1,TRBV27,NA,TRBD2,CASSPRLAGATGSYNEQFF,TGTGCCAGCAGTCCCCGACTAGCGGGAGCCACGGGCTCCTACAATGAGCAGTTCTTC
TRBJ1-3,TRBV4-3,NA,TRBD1,CASSQGDSLSGNTIYF,TGCGCCAGCAGCCAAGGGGACAGCCTCTCTGGAAACACCATATATTTT
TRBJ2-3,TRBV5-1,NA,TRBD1,CASSLEVGTGRDTQYF,TGCGCCAGCAGCTTGGAGGTAGGGACAGGGAGGGATACGCAGTATTTT
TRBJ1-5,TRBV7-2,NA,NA,CASSLARGDGRGSNQPQHF,TGTGCCAGCAGCTTAGCGCGGGGCGACGGGCGGGGGAGCAATCAGCCCCAGCATTTT
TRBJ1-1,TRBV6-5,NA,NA,CASSRPGRLNTEAFF,TGTGCCAGCAGTCGCCCGGGACGGCTGAACACTGAAGCTTTCTTT
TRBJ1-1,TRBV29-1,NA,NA,CSVVRNGDTEAFF,TGCAGCGTTGTAAGGAATGGGGACACTGAAGCTTTCTTT
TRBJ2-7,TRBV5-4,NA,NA,CASSEGRGHLGEQYF,TGTGCCAGCTCTGAGGGGAGGGGACACCTCGGCGAGCAGTACTTC
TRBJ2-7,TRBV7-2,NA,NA,CASSPRWGRAYEQYF,TGTGCCAGCAGCCCTCGTTGGGGGCGAGCCTACGAGCAGTACTTC
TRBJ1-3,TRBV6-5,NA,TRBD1,CASSETGDGGNTIYF,TGTGCCAGCAGCGAGACAGGGGACGGTGGAAACACCATATATTTT
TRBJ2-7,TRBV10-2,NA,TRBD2,CASSDGTSGKPYEQYF,TGCGCCAGCAGTGACGGGACTAGCGGGAAACCCTACGAGCAGTACTTC
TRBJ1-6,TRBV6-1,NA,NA,CASSEGADFNSPLHF,TGTGCCAGCAGTGAAGGGGCAGATTTTAATTCACCCCTCCACTTT